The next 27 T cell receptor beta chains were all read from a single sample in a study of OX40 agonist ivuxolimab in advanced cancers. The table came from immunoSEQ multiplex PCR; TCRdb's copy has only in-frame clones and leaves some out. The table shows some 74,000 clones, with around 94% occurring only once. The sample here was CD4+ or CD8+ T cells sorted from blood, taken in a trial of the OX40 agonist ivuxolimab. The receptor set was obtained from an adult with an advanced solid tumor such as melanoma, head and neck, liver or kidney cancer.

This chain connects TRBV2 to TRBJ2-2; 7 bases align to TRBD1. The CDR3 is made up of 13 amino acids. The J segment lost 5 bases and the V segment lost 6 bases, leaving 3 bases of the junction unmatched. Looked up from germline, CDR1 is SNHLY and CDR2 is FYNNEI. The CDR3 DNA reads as TGTGCCAGCAGCGACAGGGAAACCGGGGAGCTGTTTTTT. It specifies CASSDRETGELFF.

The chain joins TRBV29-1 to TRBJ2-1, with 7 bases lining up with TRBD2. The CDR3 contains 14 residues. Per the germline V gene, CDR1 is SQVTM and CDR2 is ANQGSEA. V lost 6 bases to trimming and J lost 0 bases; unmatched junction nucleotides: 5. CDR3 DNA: TGCAGCGTAGTACTAGCGCCCTCCTACAATGAGCAGTTCTTC. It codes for CSVVLAPSYNEQFF.

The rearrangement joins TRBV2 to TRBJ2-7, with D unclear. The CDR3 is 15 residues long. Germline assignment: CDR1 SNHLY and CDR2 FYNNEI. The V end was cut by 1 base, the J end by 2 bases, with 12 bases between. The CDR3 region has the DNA TGTGCCAGCAGTGAAGGAAGGGTATCAACCTACGAGCAGTACTTC. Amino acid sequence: CASSEGRVSTYEQYF.

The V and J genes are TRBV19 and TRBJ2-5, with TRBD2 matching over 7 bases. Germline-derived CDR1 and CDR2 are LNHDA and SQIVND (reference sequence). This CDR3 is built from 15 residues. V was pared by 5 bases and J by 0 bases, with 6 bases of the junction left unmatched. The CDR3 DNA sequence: TGTGCCAGTAGTGCAATGGGGACTAACCAAGAGACCCAGTACTTC. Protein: CASSAMGTNQETQYF. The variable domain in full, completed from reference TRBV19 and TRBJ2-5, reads DGGITQSPKYLFRKEGQNVTLSCEQNLNHDAMYWYRQDPGQGLRLIYYSQIVNDFQKGDIAEGYSVSREKKESFPLTVTSAQKNPTAFYLCASSAMGTNQETQYFGPGTRLLVL.

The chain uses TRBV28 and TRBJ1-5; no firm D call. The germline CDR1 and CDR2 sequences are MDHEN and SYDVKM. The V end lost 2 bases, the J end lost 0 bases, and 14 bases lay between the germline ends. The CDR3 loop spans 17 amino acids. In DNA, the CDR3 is TGTGCCAGCAGTTTAATAGCTGGGTACAATAGCAATCAGCCCCAGCATTTT. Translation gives CASSLIAGYNSNQPQHF.

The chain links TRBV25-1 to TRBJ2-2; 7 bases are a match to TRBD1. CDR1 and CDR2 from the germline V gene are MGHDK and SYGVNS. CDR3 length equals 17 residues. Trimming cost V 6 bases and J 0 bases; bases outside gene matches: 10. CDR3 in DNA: TGTGCCAGCAGCTATAAACCAGACAGGGCGAACACCGGGGAGCTGTTTTTT. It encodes CASSYKPDRANTGELFF.

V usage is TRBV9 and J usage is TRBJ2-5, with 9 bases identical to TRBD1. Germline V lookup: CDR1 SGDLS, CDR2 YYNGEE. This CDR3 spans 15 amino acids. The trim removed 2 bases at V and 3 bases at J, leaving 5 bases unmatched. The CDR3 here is CASSVYRDREETQYF. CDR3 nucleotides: TGTGCCAGCAGCGTGTACCGGGACAGGGAAGAGACCCAGTACTTC.

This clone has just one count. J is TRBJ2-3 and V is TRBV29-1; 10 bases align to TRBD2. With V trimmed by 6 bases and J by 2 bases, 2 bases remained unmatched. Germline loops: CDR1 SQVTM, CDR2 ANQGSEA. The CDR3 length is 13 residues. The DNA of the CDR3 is TGCAGCGTCGGGACTAGCGACACAGATACGCAGTATTTT. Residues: CSVGTSDTDTQYF.

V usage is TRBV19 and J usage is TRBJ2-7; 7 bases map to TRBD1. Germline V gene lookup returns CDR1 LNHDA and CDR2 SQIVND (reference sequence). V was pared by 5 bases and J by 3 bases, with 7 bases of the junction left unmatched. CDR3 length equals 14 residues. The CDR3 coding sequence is TGTGCCAGTAGTTTCCCACGGGACAGCTACGAGCAGTACTTC. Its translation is CASSFPRDSYEQYF. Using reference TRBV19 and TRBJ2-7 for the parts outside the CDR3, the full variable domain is DGGITQSPKYLFRKEGQNVTLSCEQNLNHDAMYWYRQDPGQGLRLIYYSQIVNDFQKGDIAEGYSVSREKKESFPLTVTSAQKNPTAFYLCASSFPRDSYEQYFGPGTRLTVT.

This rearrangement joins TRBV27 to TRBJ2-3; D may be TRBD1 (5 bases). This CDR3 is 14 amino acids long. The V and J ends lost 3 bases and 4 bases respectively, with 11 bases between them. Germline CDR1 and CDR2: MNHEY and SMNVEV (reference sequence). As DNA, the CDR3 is TGTGCCAGCAGTTTTCAGGGCCCCCCAGATACGCAGTATTTT. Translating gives CASSFQGPPDTQYF.

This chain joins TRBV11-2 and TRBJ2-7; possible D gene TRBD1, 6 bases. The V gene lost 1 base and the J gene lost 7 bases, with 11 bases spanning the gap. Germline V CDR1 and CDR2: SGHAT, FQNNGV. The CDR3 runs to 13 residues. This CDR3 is CASSLVGTPEQYF. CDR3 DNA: TGTGCCAGCAGCTTAGTTGGGACACCTGAGCAGTACTTC.

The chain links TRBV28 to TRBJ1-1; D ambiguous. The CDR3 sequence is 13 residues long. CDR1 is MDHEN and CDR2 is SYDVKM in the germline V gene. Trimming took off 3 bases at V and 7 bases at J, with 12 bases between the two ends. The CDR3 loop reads CASSLRGYLEAFF. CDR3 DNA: TGTGCCAGCAGTTTGAGAGGGTACCTTGAAGCTTTCTTT.

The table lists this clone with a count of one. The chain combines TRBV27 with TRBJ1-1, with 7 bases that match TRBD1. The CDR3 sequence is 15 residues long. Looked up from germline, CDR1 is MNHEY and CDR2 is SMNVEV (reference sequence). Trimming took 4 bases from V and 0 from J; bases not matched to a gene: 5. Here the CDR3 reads CASSWDSLLNTEAFF. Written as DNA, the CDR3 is TGTGCCAGCAGTTGGGACAGCCTTCTGAACACTGAAGCTTTCTTT.

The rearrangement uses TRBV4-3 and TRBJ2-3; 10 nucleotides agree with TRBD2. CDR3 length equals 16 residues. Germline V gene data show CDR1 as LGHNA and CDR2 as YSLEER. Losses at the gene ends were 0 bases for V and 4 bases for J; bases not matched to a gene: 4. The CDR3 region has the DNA TGCGCCAGCAGCCAAGAGCGTCTAGCGGGAGCAGATACGCAGTATTTT. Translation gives CASSQERLAGADTQYF.

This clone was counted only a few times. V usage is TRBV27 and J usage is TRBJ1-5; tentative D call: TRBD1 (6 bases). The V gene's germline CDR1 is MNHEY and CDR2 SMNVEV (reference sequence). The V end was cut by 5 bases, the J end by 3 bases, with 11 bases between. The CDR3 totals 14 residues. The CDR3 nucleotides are TGTGCCAGCAGTCCCACAGGGTACAATCAGCCCCAGCATTTT. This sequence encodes CASSPTGYNQPQHF.

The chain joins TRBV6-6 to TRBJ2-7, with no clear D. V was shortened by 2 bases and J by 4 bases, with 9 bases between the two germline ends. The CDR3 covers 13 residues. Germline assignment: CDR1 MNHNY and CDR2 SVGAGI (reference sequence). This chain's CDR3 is CASSYTLFYEQYF. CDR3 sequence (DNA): TGTGCCAGCAGTTACACTCTATTTTACGAGCAGTACTTC.

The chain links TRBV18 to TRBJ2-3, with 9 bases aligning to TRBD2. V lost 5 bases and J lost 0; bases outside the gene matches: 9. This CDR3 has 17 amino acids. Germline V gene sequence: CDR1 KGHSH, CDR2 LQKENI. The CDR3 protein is CASSDGSGRISTDTQYF. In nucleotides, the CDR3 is TGTGCCAGCTCAGATGGTAGCGGGAGAATTAGCACAGATACGCAGTATTTT.

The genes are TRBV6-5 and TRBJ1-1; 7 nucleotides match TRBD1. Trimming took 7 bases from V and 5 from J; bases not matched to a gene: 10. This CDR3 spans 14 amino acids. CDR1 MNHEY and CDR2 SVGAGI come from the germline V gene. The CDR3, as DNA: TGTGCCAGCATTTTGACTAAGACAGGGACTGAAGCTTTCTTT. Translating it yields CASILTKTGTEAFF.

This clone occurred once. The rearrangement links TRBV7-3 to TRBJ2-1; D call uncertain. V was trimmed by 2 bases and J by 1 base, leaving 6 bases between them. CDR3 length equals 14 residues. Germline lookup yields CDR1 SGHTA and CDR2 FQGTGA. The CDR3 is CASSLDTSYNEQFF. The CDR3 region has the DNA TGTGCCAGCAGCTTAGACACATCCTACAATGAGCAGTTCTTC. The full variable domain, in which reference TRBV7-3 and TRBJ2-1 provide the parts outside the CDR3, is GAGVSQTPSNKVTEKGKYVELRCDPISGHTALYWYRQSLGQGPEFLIYFQGTGAADDSGLPNDRFFAVRPEGSVSTLKIQRTERGDSAVYLCASSLDTSYNEQFFGPGTRLTVL.

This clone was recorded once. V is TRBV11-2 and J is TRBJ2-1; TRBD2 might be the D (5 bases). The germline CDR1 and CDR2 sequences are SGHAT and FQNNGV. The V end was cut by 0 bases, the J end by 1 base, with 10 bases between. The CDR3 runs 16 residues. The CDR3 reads CASSLESPGSYNEQFF. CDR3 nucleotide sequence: TGTGCCAGCAGCTTAGAGTCCCCGGGGTCCTACAATGAGCAGTTCTTC. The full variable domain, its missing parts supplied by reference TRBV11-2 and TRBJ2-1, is EAGVAQSPRYKIIEKRQSVAFWCNPISGHATLYWYQQILGQGPKLLIQFQNNGVVDDSQLPKDRFSAERLKGVDSTLKIQPAKLEDSAVYLCASSLESPGSYNEQFFGPGTRLTVL.

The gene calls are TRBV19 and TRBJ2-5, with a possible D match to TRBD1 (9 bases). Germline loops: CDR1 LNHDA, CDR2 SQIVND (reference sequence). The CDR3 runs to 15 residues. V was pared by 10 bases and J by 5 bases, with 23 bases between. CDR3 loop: CATRGGQGRWETQYF. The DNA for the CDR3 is TGTGCCACCCGGGGGGGACAGGGCCGATGGGAGACCCAGTACTTC.

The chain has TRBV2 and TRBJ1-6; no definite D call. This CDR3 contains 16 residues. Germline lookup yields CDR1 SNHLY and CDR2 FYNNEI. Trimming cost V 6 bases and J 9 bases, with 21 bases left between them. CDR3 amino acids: CASRDRAFKTLSPLHF. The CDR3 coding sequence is TGTGCCAGCAGAGACCGGGCCTTTAAGACCCTTTCACCCCTCCACTTT.

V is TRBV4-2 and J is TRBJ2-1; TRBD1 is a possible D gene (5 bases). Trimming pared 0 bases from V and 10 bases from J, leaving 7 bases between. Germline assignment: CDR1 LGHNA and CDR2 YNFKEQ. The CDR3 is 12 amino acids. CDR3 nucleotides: TGTGCCAGCAGCCAAGATCAGGGCGAGCAGTTCTTC. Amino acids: CASSQDQGEQFF.

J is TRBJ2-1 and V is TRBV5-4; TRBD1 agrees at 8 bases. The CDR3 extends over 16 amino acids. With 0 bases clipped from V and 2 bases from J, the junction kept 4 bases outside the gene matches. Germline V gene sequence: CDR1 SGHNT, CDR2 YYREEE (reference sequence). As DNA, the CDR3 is TGTGCCAGCAGCTTGGATACGACAGGGGCCTACAATGAGCAGTTCTTC. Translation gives CASSLDTTGAYNEQFF.

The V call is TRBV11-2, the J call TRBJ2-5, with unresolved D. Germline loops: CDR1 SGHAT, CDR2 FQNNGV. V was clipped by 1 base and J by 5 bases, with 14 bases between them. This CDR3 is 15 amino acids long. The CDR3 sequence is CASSLGLPPEETQYF. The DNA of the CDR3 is TGTGCCAGCAGCTTAGGGCTACCCCCCGAGGAGACCCAGTACTTC.

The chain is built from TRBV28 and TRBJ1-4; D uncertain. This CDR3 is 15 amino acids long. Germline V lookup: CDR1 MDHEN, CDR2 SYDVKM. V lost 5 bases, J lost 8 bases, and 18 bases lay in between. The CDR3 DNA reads TGTGCCAGCAGTACCTCCGAGGGTTCTGGGGAAAAACTGTTTTTT. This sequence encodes CASSTSEGSGEKLFF.

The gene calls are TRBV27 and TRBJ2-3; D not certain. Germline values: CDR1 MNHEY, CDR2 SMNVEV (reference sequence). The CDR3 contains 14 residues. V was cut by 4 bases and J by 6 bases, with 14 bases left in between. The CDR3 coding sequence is TGTGCCAGCAGTTACGGGTTAAGCGCCGATACGCAGTATTTT. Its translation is CASSYGLSADTQYF.